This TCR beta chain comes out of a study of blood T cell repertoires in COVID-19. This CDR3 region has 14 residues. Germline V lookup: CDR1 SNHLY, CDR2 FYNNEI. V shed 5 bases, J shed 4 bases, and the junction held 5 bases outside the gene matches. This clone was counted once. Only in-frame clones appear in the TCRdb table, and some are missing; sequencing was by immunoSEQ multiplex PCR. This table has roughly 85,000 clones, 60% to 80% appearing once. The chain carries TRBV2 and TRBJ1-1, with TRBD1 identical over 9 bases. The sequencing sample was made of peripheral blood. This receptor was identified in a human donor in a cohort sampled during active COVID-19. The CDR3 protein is CASSPQGATTEAFF. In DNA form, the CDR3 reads TGTGCCAGCAGTCCACAGGGGGCAACCACTGAAGCTTTCTTT. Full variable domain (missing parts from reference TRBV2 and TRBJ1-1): EPEVTQTPSHQVTQMGQEVILRCVPISNHLYFYWYRQILGQKVEFLVSFYNNEISEKSEIFDDQFSVERPDGSNFTLKIRSTKLEDSAMYFCASSPQGATTEAFFGQGTRLTVV.